This T cell receptor beta chain was recorded in a study of cytomegalovirus exposure and HLA in healthy donors. Whole-study context: HLA-typed donors contributed about 85 million unique TCRs, which were held in an early data release. Study-wide findings and caveats: Differences between HLA loci emerged in a later analysis of TCR association rates, with DRB1 most and HLA-C fewest. Several of the most significant clusters appeared, in a later analysis, to be linked to common viral pathogens.

Only a few counts were recorded for this clone. Its antigen remains unknown. PCR involved 60 Vbeta and 13 Jbeta primers. The method was immunoSEQ multiplex PCR; TCRdb's version includes in-frame clones alone and lacks a portion of them. The data contain 150,000 to 200,000 clones, roughly 80% of them seen just once; the ten biggest clones take up 1% to 1.5%. The CDR3 covers 14 residues. Trimming took 6 bases from V and 5 from J; bases not matched to a gene: 7. Germline V gene data show CDR1 as MNHNY and CDR2 as SVGAGI (reference sequence). Sequencing used PBMCs. V is TRBV6-6 and J is TRBJ2-5, with 9 nucleotides matching TRBD1. The source of this sequence is a man aged 50 to 59 in good health and CMV-seropositive. This CDR3 reads CASRYGDRVETQYF. Here the CDR3 DNA reads TGTGCCAGCAGATATGGGGACAGGGTGGAGACCCAGTACTTC.